The 21 T cell receptor beta chains listed next were all sequenced from one sample in a study of shared clonotypes between healthy human individuals. Sequencing used immunoSEQ multiplex PCR; TCRdb keeps in-frame clones, though not all of them. Of over a million clones in the sample, 96% were seen once. Material for sequencing was naive CD4+ T cells sorted from blood. Subset in this sample: CD45RA+ positively selected. These receptors were obtained from a man younger than 40 in good health.

V usage is TRBV9 and J usage is TRBJ1-3; 8 positions agree with TRBD1. Germline loops: CDR1 SGDLS, CDR2 YYNGEE. The CDR3 sequence is 17 residues long. V was pared by 0 bases and J by 9 bases, with 14 bases of the junction left unmatched. The CDR3 region has the DNA TGTGCCAGCAGCGTAGCTACCGGACAGGGTCCCGGGTCCACCATATATTTT. This translates into CASSVATGQGPGSTIYF.

V usage is TRBV7-3 and J usage is TRBJ2-3; 9 positions match TRBD2. Germline loops: CDR1 SGHTA, CDR2 FQGTGA. The CDR3 is 15 residues long. The J segment lost 0 bases and the V segment lost 6 bases, leaving 4 bases of the junction unmatched. CDR3 loop: CASSSSGASTDTQYF. The CDR3 coding sequence is TGTGCCAGCAGTTCTAGCGGGGCGAGCACAGATACGCAGTATTTT.

This chain uses TRBV20-1 with TRBJ2-1; no clear D gene. The CDR3 has 11 residues. V was clipped by 5 bases and J by 2 bases, with 4 bases between them. The germline gives CDR1 DFQATT, CDR2 SNEGSKA (reference sequence). The CDR3 DNA follows: TGCAGTGCTCTCGCCTACAATGAGCAGTTCTTC. Protein product: CSALAYNEQFF.

The genes are TRBV15 and TRBJ2-3; D perhaps matches TRBD1 (6 bases). The germline CDR1 and CDR2 sequences are LNHNV and YYDKDF (reference sequence). The CDR3 spans 15 residues. V was cut by 1 base and J by 5 bases, with 13 bases left in between. The CDR3 is CATSRALQGGDTQYF. The DNA for the CDR3 is TGTGCCACCAGCAGAGCCCTGCAAGGGGGAGATACGCAGTATTTT. The whole variable domain, remainder taken from reference TRBV15 and TRBJ2-3, is DAMVIQNPRYQVTQFGKPVTLSCSQTLNHNVMYWYQQKSSQAPKLLFHYYDKDFNNEADTPDNFQSRRPNTSFCFLDIRSPGLGDTAMYLCATSRALQGGDTQYFGPGTRLTVL.

The rearrangement joins TRBV18 to TRBJ1-1, with TRBD1 matching over 7 bases. The CDR3 sequence is 15 residues long. V shed 5 bases and J 4 bases; nucleotides not matched to a gene: 10. CDR1 and CDR2 (germline): KGHSH, LQKENI. As DNA, the CDR3 is TGTGCCAGCTCATCTGGACAGGTGGGAAGCACTGAAGCTTTCTTT. Translation gives CASSSGQVGSTEAFF. Complete variable domain (other parts from reference TRBV18 and TRBJ1-1): NAGVMQNPRHLVRRRGQEARLRCSPMKGHSHVYWYRQLPEEGLKFMVYLQKENIIDESGMPKERFSAEFPKEGPSILRIQQVVRGDSAAYFCASSSGQVGSTEAFFGQGTRLTVV.

This chain connects TRBV11-2 to TRBJ1-2; 9 bases line up with TRBD1. Germline-derived CDR1 and CDR2 are SGHAT and FQNNGV. The CDR3 runs to 16 residues. V dropped 4 bases and J dropped 6; count of bases not matched to a gene: 12. This chain's CDR3 is CASSSHRGRRENGYTF. The CDR3 bases are TGTGCCAGCAGCTCGCACAGGGGGCGCAGGGAAAATGGCTACACCTTC.

The genes are TRBV19 and TRBJ2-7; tentative D call: TRBD2 (6 bases). Germline V gene data show CDR1 as LNHDA and CDR2 as SQIVND (reference sequence). The CDR3 runs 14 residues. V lost 5 bases, J lost 6 bases, and 17 bases lay in between. CDR3 region: CASSPKTTSREQYF. Written as DNA, the CDR3 is TGTGCCAGTAGTCCCAAAACTACTAGCCGCGAGCAGTACTTC.

The chain recombines TRBV28 with TRBJ1-2; no clear D. Germline values: CDR1 MDHEN, CDR2 SYDVKM. Trimming stripped 1 base from V and 0 bases from J, with 9 bases between. This CDR3 has 15 residues. In nucleotides, the CDR3 is TGTGCCAGCAGTTTATACAGAGCGTCTAACTATGGCTACACCTTC. Translated, it gives CASSLYRASNYGYTF.

The V call is TRBV5-1, the J call TRBJ2-2, with D uncertain. V gave up 4 bases and J gave up 0 bases, with 10 bases separating them. CDR3 size: 15 residues. Germline lookup yields CDR1 SGHRS and CDR2 YFSETQ. CDR3 loop: CASSPTPANTGELFF. The CDR3 DNA sequence: TGCGCCAGCAGCCCGACACCCGCGAACACCGGGGAGCTGTTTTTT.

The gene calls are TRBV2 and TRBJ2-5, with a tentative D call TRBD1 (6 bases). This CDR3 region has 13 residues. V was cut by 11 bases and J by 2 bases, with 15 bases left in between. In germline, CDR1 is SNHLY, CDR2 FYNNEI. The CDR3 DNA reads as TGTGCCGGGGGCAGTATATTACAAGAGACCCAGTACTTC. Translation gives CAGGSILQETQYF. Full variable domain (remainder filled in from reference TRBV2 and TRBJ2-5): EPEVTQTPSHQVTQMGQEVILRCVPISNHLYFYWYRQILGQKVEFLVSFYNNEISEKSEIFDDQFSVERPDGSNFTLKIRSTKLEDSAMYFCAGGSILQETQYFGPGTRLLVL.

This clone has only one observation. The J gene is TRBJ1-5, the V gene TRBV30; D remains unclear. This CDR3 has 15 residues. Germline loops: CDR1 GTSNPN, CDR2 SVGIG (reference sequence). Trimming stripped 1 base from V and 0 bases from J, with 10 bases between. The CDR3 nucleotides read TGTGCCTGGAGTGGGACCCAATATAGCAATCAGCCCCAGCATTTT. Translated: CAWSGTQYSNQPQHF.

J is TRBJ2-1 and V is TRBV11-2, with D perhaps matching TRBD2 (6 bases). V lost 6 bases and J lost 4, with 13 bases in between. Germline CDR1 SGHAT, CDR2 FQNNGV. The CDR3 has 14 residues. The CDR3 nucleotides are TGTGCCAGCAGACACCCGGGACTTTACAATGAGCAGTTCTTC. Its protein is CASRHPGLYNEQFF.

This clone has just one count. The chain uses TRBV6-5 and TRBJ1-2; D remains unclear. The CDR3 contains 15 residues. Trimming pared 0 bases from V and 0 bases from J, leaving 8 bases between. Per the germline V gene, CDR1 is MNHEY and CDR2 is SVGAGI. CDR3 protein: CASSYSRWPNYGYTF. CDR3 in DNA: TGTGCCAGCAGTTACTCGCGGTGGCCTAACTATGGCTACACCTTC.

This clone is a singleton in its sample. The chain recombines TRBV2 with TRBJ2-2, with 8 nucleotides matching TRBD2. V was clipped by 2 bases and J by 2 bases; unmatched bases: 1. Germline assignment: CDR1 SNHLY and CDR2 FYNNEI. CDR3 length equals 15 residues. CDR3 loop: CASSESGRNTGELFF. The DNA of the CDR3 is TGTGCCAGCAGTGAAAGCGGGAGAAACACCGGGGAGCTGTTTTTT. The full variable domain, in which reference TRBV2 and TRBJ2-2 provide the parts outside the CDR3, is EPEVTQTPSHQVTQMGQEVILRCVPISNHLYFYWYRQILGQKVEFLVSFYNNEISEKSEIFDDQFSVERPDGSNFTLKIRSTKLEDSAMYFCASSESGRNTGELFFGEGSRLTVL.

This clone was recorded once. The V gene is TRBV28, the J gene TRBJ1-1, with TRBD1 identical over 8 bases. There are 14 residues in the CDR3. V shed 8 bases and J 1 base; nucleotides not matched to a gene: 6. Germline V gene sequence: CDR1 MDHEN, CDR2 SYDVKM. The CDR3 coding sequence is TGTGCCAGCTTGCCAGGGACAGGGAACACTGAAGCTTTCTTT. Translation gives CASLPGTGNTEAFF.

The CDR3: CSVDRTGDSHEQFF. DNA of the CDR3: TGCAGCGTTGACAGGACAGGGGATTCCCATGAGCAGTTCTTC. The chain couples TRBV29-1 to TRBJ2-1; 9 bases map to TRBD1. The CDR3 runs 14 residues. V shed 3 bases and J 8 bases; nucleotides not matched to a gene: 8. CDR1 is SQVTM, CDR2 ANQGSEA, per germline.

This sequence joins TRBV5-5 and TRBJ2-4; no reliable D call. The CDR3 sequence is 15 residues long. Germline V CDR1 and CDR2: SGHKS, YYEKEE (reference sequence). The V end lost 6 bases, the J end lost 3 bases, and 16 bases lay between the germline ends. CDR3 protein: CASTLGLIDKNIQYF. CDR3 bases: TGTGCCAGCACTCTCGGCTTGATCGACAAAAACATTCAGTACTTC.

This chain's CDR3 is CASSEGLRNEKLFF. The CDR3 DNA reads TGTGCCAGCTCCGAGGGGCTCCGGAACGAAAAACTGTTTTTT. The rearrangement links TRBV18 to TRBJ1-4; TRBD1 might be the D (5 bases). Trimming took off 6 bases at V and 8 bases at J, with 16 bases between the two ends. This CDR3 has 14 amino acids. CDR1 KGHSH and CDR2 LQKENI come from the germline V gene.

The rearrangement joins TRBV11-2 to TRBJ2-7; tentatively, D is TRBD2 (5 bases). The germline V gene encodes CDR1 SGHAT and CDR2 FQNNGV. The CDR3 extends over 14 amino acids. With 2 bases removed from V and 4 bases from J, the gap between germline ends came to 12 bases. The CDR3 here is CASSLTTPGYEQYF. The CDR3 nucleotides are TGTGCCAGCAGCTTAACCACCCCGGGGTACGAGCAGTACTTC.

The chain joins TRBV5-1 to TRBJ1-1; D remains ambiguous. The V and J ends lost 3 bases and 0 bases respectively, with 12 bases between them. CDR3 length equals 15 residues. CDR1 is SGHRS, CDR2 YFSETQ, per germline. The CDR3 sequence: CASSSGELMNTEAFF. Written as DNA, the CDR3 is TGCGCCAGCAGCTCGGGCGAGCTCATGAACACTGAAGCTTTCTTT.

This rearrangement joins TRBV5-4 to TRBJ2-7, with D unresolved. Looked up from germline, CDR1 is SGHNT and CDR2 is YYREEE (reference sequence). There are 13 residues in the CDR3. Trimming shortened V by 3 bases and J by 6 bases, and 13 bases separated the two germline ends. The CDR3 region has the DNA TGTGCCAGCAGCTCCAATTACGAACCCGAGCAGTACTTC. Translation gives CASSSNYEPEQYF.